This TCR beta chain came from a study of response to subunit inactivated influenza vaccine. Points from the study as a whole: A suggestion made by the authors is that each seasonal influenza vaccination recruits few new T cells.

The V segment lost 2 bases and the J segment 3 bases; nucleotides outside the gene matches: 4. This CDR3 has 14 amino acids. Germline V gene data show CDR1 as MNHEY and CDR2 as SVGEGT. The table lists this clonotype with a few counts. As yet, its antigen is unknown. From the RT-PCR reads, TCRdb called clonotypes with MiXCR, one entry per CDR3 protein. This table has 150,000 to 200,000 distinct CDR3 sequences, about 12% appearing once. The data also belong to a second study, concerning T cells expressing NK-cell markers. That investigation notes: It was by 5'RACE template switching with UMIs that TCR beta cDNA was made. HCMV seropositivity marked seven of the eight sequenced donors; one was seronegative. For several experiments, T cell sorting was restricted to the alpha-beta TCR population by means of an anti-gamma-delta TCR antibody. Several donors' CD3+CD56-NKG2C+ cells were dominated by the same clonotypes.

Sequences were derived from CD8+ T cells sorted from PBMCs, sampled roughly 12 days after vaccination. The TCR was taken from a man over 45 who received an inactivated influenza vaccine. The chain employs TRBV6-2 or TRBV6-3 and TRBJ2-7, with TRBD1 matching 7 bases. The CDR3 loop is CASSYGQALYEQYF. The CDR3 nucleotides are TGTGCCAGCAGTTACGGACAGGCCCTCTACGAGCAGTACTTC.